The TCR beta chain under discussion was sequenced for a study of CD4 T cells in relation to SARS-CoV-2 and coronaviruses. Study in general: After 10 to 11 days of antigen culture, PBMC TCR beta CDR3s were sequenced.

CD4+ T cells from unexposed donors were obtained before the COVID-19 pandemic (2011-2018). CD4+ T cells were isolated from the cells after about nine days of culture. Cells permitting, SARS-CoV-2 S/N and four cold-coronavirus spikes were tested on unexposed-donor CD4+ T cells. Each well had roughly 2.2 million PBMCs in approximately 5% human AB serum with IL-2. Fresh IL-2 medium replaced half the medium on days 3 and 7. Looked up from germline, CDR1 is GTSNPN and CDR2 is SVGIG (reference sequence). The CDR3 consists of 14 residues. V was clipped by 4 bases and J by 7 bases, with 14 bases between them. With respect to this clone: The antigen remains unidentified.

Measured with immunoSEQ multiplex PCR; TCRdb has only the in-frame clones, and not every one. Among roughly 16,000 clones listed, roughly four fifths were seen once. This chain links TRBV30 with TRBJ1-6; no definite D call. Material for sequencing was CD4+ T cells from PBMCs, cultured in vitro. The sequence came from a human donor in good health. CDR3 sequence: CAWNREATNSPLHF. In nucleotides, the CDR3 is TGTGCCTGGAATAGGGAAGCCACGAATTCACCCCTCCACTTT.